This T cell receptor beta chain was obtained from a study of identical twins. This clonotype was counted many times. What it binds is unknown. All donors comprised healthy Caucasians. Unique molecular identifiers were present on cDNA, and template switching added a universal primer site. TCRdb re-analysed the 5' RACE reads in MiXCR, keeping a single row per CDR3 protein. The data show a few hundred thousand distinct CDR3 sequences, about 18% seen once. Notes on the study in general: Out-of-frame alpha sequences common to twins were enriched for low generation probability.

Germline-derived CDR1 and CDR2 are SGHVS and FNYEAQ. V dropped 5 bases and J dropped 5; count of bases not matched to a gene: 13. The CDR3 covers 17 residues. Sequenced sample: naive T cells sorted from blood. The clonotype comes from a man aged 50 to 59 in good health. This rearrangement joins TRBV7-6 to TRBJ2-7, with 12 bases matching TRBD2. The CDR3 is CASSPSTSGSAFHEQYF. CDR3 DNA: TGTGCCAGCAGCCCCTCGACTAGCGGGAGCGCCTTCCACGAGCAGTACTTC.